Given below is one TCR beta chain in context. The antigen is undetermined. The data derive from a study of T cell responses to AZD1222 COVID-19 vaccine. Measured with immunoSEQ multiplex PCR; TCRdb has only the in-frame clones, and not every one. Among 95,000 to 100,000 clones listed, 88% were seen once. Overall study results and limits: There were mostly white British donors and more females than males, and clonal diversity was possibly underestimated. Vaccine-associated CD4 TCRs ranged over spike, dominating at 160-218 and 743-854.

The sequence was collected from an adult who received the AZD1222 COVID-19 vaccine. The sample in question was peripheral blood, obtained 28 days after the second AZD1222 dose.

DNA for the CDR3: TGTGCCAGCAGTGAATCTGGGCATGGCTACACCTTC. This sequence encodes CASSESGHGYTF. The genes are TRBV2 and TRBJ1-2; D unclear. V gave up 2 bases and J gave up 6 bases, with 7 bases separating them. Germline assignment: CDR1 SNHLY and CDR2 FYNNEI. The length of the CDR3 is 12 residues.